These T cell receptor beta chains were read from a single sample in a study of cytomegalovirus exposure and HLA in healthy donors. The protocol was immunoSEQ multiplex PCR, while the TCRdb copy is restricted to in-frame clones and leaves out a portion. Altogether some 130,000 clones are present, approximately 80% being singletons, with the ten largest covering 1% to 1.5%. Sequencing was carried out using PBMCs. The source is a girl aged 2 to 9 in good health and CMV-seronegative. CDR3s include the opening cysteine and the closing phenylalanine or tryptophan. A D gene is named only where the DNA matches it firmly. Some rows mark clone size as missing; the rest say once, few, many or name a class of expanded clone.

CDR3 DNA,CDR3 protein,J gene,clone size,V gene,D gene
TGTGCCAGCAGTTTCGGGAACACTGAAGCTTTCTTT,CASSFGNTEAFF,TRBJ1-1,once,TRBV28,.
TGTGCCAGCAGCGCTACAGGGGGTCGTTACGAGCAGTACTTC,CASSATGGRYEQYF,TRBJ2-7,.,TRBV28,TRBD1
TGTGCCAGCAGCGTCAGGGGGCAACTCGATGGCTACACCTTC,CASSVRGQLDGYTF,TRBJ1-2,.,TRBV9,TRBD1
TGTGCCACCGGACAGGGGATTAATGAAAAACTGTTTTTT,CATGQGINEKLFF,TRBJ1-4,.,TRBV19,TRBD1
TGTGCCAGCAGTCACAGGGGGCAAGTGCAGCCCCAGCATTTT,CASSHRGQVQPQHF,TRBJ1-5,once,TRBV27,TRBD1
TGCAGCGTTGGGGGGGACTACGAGCAGTACTTC,CSVGGDYEQYF,TRBJ2-7,.,TRBV29-1,.
TGTGCCAGCACCCCAGGGACAGGGCATATCAATCCCCCCTACGAGCAGTACTTC,CASTPGTGHINPPYEQYF,TRBJ2-7,.,TRBV27,TRBD1
TGTGCCAGCTCGTGGGACTACAGCACAGATACGCAGTATTTT,CASSWDYSTDTQYF,TRBJ2-3,.,TRBV6-1,TRBD2
TGTGCCAGCAGTGAACTAGCGGGAGGGCCAGAGACCCAGTACTTC,CASSELAGGPETQYF,TRBJ2-5,.,TRBV6-1,TRBD2
TGCGCCAGCAGCGGGACTAGCGGGACCCTCACCGGGGAGCTGTTTTTT,CASSGTSGTLTGELFF,TRBJ2-2,.,TRBV5-1,TRBD2
TGTGCCAGCAGTCAGGACAGTAGCTATGGCTACACCTTC,CASSQDSSYGYTF,TRBJ1-2,.,TRBV25-1,.
TGTGCCAGCCTCGGCGGCGCCTACGAGCAGTACTTC,CASLGGAYEQYF,TRBJ2-7,.,TRBV6-6,.
TGTGCCAGCAGCTTAAACGGGGGGATGAACACTGAAGCTTTCTTT,CASSLNGGMNTEAFF,TRBJ1-1,.,TRBV7-3,.
TGCGCCAGCAGCGGCGACAGGGGACCCAACGCCAAGAACACTGAAGCTTTCTTT,CASSGDRGPNAKNTEAFF,TRBJ1-1,.,TRBV5-1,TRBD1
TGTGCCTGGAGCCACACCTCGTCGGGTGAGGCTTTCTTT,CAWSHTSSGEAFF,TRBJ1-1,.,TRBV30,.
TGTGCCAGCAGCTTAGAGCCCCATCGAGCTGGGGCCAACGTCCTGACTTTC,CASSLEPHRAGANVLTF,TRBJ2-6,.,TRBV11-2,.
TGCGCCAGCAGCCAATCACTAGCGGGGTCTCGGGAGCAGTACTTC,CASSQSLAGSREQYF,TRBJ2-7,.,TRBV4-1,TRBD2
TGCGCCAGCAGCTTGGGCGGGAGAAGTGACGGGGAGCTGTTTTTT,CASSLGGRSDGELFF,TRBJ2-2,.,TRBV5-1,TRBD2
TGTGCCAGCAGGTGGAGCGGGGACACAGATACGCAGTATTTT,CASRWSGDTDTQYF,TRBJ2-3,.,TRBV2,TRBD2
TGTGCCAGCAGCACCTCGGACAGCCCGTATGGCTACACCTTC,CASSTSDSPYGYTF,TRBJ1-2,.,TRBV7-9,.
TGTGCCAGCGCAGAGGACAGGGGATATCAGCCCCAGCATTTT,CASAEDRGYQPQHF,TRBJ1-5,once,TRBV6-6,TRBD1
TGTGCCAGCAGCAGGGACGGGGGTAGCAATCAGCCCCAGCATTTT,CASSRDGGSNQPQHF,TRBJ1-5,.,TRBV28,.
TGTGCCAGCAGTCGGGACAACTACGAGCAGTACTTC,CASSRDNYEQYF,TRBJ2-7,.,TRBV2,.
TGTGCCAGCAGCACAAACACAGGCATCAGGTCCTACGAGCAGTACTTC,CASSTNTGIRSYEQYF,TRBJ2-7,.,TRBV7-2,.
TGTGCCACCAGCAGAGAAAGTCAGCGGGAGGTCAATGAGCAGTTCTTC,CATSRESQREVNEQFF,TRBJ2-1,.,TRBV15,TRBD2
TGCGCCAGCAGCCTGGACCCGAGAGGCACTGAAGCTTTCTTT,CASSLDPRGTEAFF,TRBJ1-1,.,TRBV5-1,.
TGTGCCAGCAGCCAAGTAGGCCTAGCGGGAGTGAATGAGCAGTTCTTC,CASSQVGLAGVNEQFF,TRBJ2-1,.,TRBV4-2,TRBD2
TGCGCCAGCAGCCAAGAAACAGGAGTGGGCTACGAGCAGTACTTC,CASSQETGVGYEQYF,TRBJ2-7,few,TRBV4-1,.
TGTGCCAGCAGTTACTCGACGTCTAGCGCCGGGGAGCTGTTTTTT,CASSYSTSSAGELFF,TRBJ2-2,.,TRBV6-6,.
TGTGCCAGCAGTCCCACAGGGAATGAGCAGTTCTTC,CASSPTGNEQFF,TRBJ2-1,.,TRBV6-1,.
TGTGCCAGCAGCGTAGGAAGGAGTGATCAGCCCCAGCATTTT,CASSVGRSDQPQHF,TRBJ1-5,.,TRBV9,.
TGTGCCAGCAGTTTGTCACGGGACACTTACTACGAGCAGTACTTC,CASSLSRDTYYEQYF,TRBJ2-7,.,TRBV27,.
TGTGCCAGCAGCCAAGACAGGTACACCGGGGAGCTGTTTTTT,CASSQDRYTGELFF,TRBJ2-2,.,TRBV11-2,.
TGTGCCAGCAGCGTAGAATGGCAGGGAGGATATGGCTACACCTTC,CASSVEWQGGYGYTF,TRBJ1-2,.,TRBV9,.
TGCGCCAGCAAGTTGGAGCCGGGACAGGGGGCGAACATTCAGTACTTC,CASKLEPGQGANIQYF,TRBJ2-4,.,TRBV5-1,TRBD1
TGTGCCAGCAGTTTTACAGGGGCCTCGGAGCAGTACTTC,CASSFTGASEQYF,TRBJ2-7,.,TRBV27,TRBD1
TGCGCCAGCAGCTTAAACCGGGAGGTCTACGAGCAGTACTTC,CASSLNREVYEQYF,TRBJ2-7,.,TRBV5-1,TRBD2
TGTGCCAGCAGTGAAAGGTGGGGCGTGGAGAACACTGAAGCTTTCTTT,CASSERWGVENTEAFF,TRBJ1-1,.,TRBV6-1,.
TGTGCCATCAGTGAGTTAGGCGGGGGGGCCGGTGAGCAGTTCTTC,CAISELGGGAGEQFF,TRBJ2-1,.,TRBV10-3,TRBD2
TGTGCCAGCAGTCCCGGGACTAGCGGGAGGAGTTACAATGAGCAGTTCTTC,CASSPGTSGRSYNEQFF,TRBJ2-1,.,TRBV7-9,TRBD2
TGTGCCAGCAGCTTGAGCGGGGGGTCCTACGAGCAGTACTTC,CASSLSGGSYEQYF,TRBJ2-7,.,TRBV7-2,TRBD2
TGTGCCAGCAGTTTAACAGGGAGAACCGGGGAGCTGTTTTTT,CASSLTGRTGELFF,TRBJ2-2,.,TRBV27,.
TGTGCCAGCAGCTCGAGCGACAGGGCAACCTACGAGCAGTACTTC,CASSSSDRATYEQYF,TRBJ2-7,.,TRBV7-9,TRBD1
TGTGCCAGCAGTTTATGGGGACAGGGGAGCAACACCGGGGAGCTGTTTTTT,CASSLWGQGSNTGELFF,TRBJ2-2,.,TRBV28,TRBD1
TGTGCCAGCAGCGGAGGGGTTAGCGGGAGGGCCCGGGAAGAGACCCAGTACTTC,CASSGGVSGRAREETQYF,TRBJ2-5,.,TRBV5-4,TRBD2
TGCGCCAGCACGTCAGAAGCGGGAGGGTACAATGAGCAGTTCTTC,CASTSEAGGYNEQFF,TRBJ2-1,.,TRBV5-1,TRBD2
TGTGCCAGCAGTGACAATGTAGGACAACACAATGAGCAGTTCTTC,CASSDNVGQHNEQFF,TRBJ2-1,.,TRBV6-4,.
TGTGCCAGCAGTTTCCGAAGGCTGGGGGGGTATACGCAGTATTTT,CASSFRRLGGYTQYF,TRBJ2-3,few,TRBV27,TRBD2
TGTGCCAGCAGCCCCAGACCAGCGGTGGGATCCTACGAGCAGTACTTC,CASSPRPAVGSYEQYF,TRBJ2-7,.,TRBV7-2,.
TGTGCCAGCAGCCATTTAGTATGGACAGGGGGCCAGAACACTGAAGCTTTCTTT,CASSHLVWTGGQNTEAFF,TRBJ1-1,.,TRBV28,TRBD1
TGTGCCAGCAGCTTAGCATCTTATCGGGACAATGAGCAGTTCTTC,CASSLASYRDNEQFF,TRBJ2-1,once,TRBV11-2,.
TGTGCCACCAAAAGGGACAGGGGCCCATACTACGAGCAGTACTTC,CATKRDRGPYYEQYF,TRBJ2-7,.,TRBV21-1,.
TGTGCCAGTAGTATAGGGGGAGGGGACCCCTACGAGCAGTACTTC,CASSIGGGDPYEQYF,TRBJ2-7,few,TRBV19,TRBD2
TGTGCCAGCAGCCTCGACGGGAGCTCCTACAATGAGCAGTTCTTC,CASSLDGSSYNEQFF,TRBJ2-1,.,TRBV7-3,.
TGTGCCAGCAGTGCGGACAGGGTGCCCTACGAGCAGTACTTC,CASSADRVPYEQYF,TRBJ2-7,.,TRBV27,TRBD1